The entry below gives a single T cell receptor beta chain sequence along with its context. Its antigen is still unknown. Patients were ineligible given autoimmune disease history or systemic immunosuppression. Germline V CDR1 and CDR2: SGHNT, YYREEE (reference sequence). The CDR3 spans 16 residues. V lost 2 bases and J lost 4; bases outside the gene matches: 9. These data belong to a study of OX40 agonist ivuxolimab in advanced cancers. The study's findings and limits: CD8+ T cells were the subset that, on average, had more expanded clones than CD4+.

TCRdb keeps only in-frame clones here, not all; method: immunoSEQ multiplex PCR. The sample carries tens of thousands of clones, 88% recorded once. This chain uses TRBV5-4 with TRBJ2-7; 10 positions agree with TRBD1. The TCR originated in an adult with an advanced solid tumor such as melanoma, head and neck, liver or kidney cancer. The material was CD4+ or CD8+ T cells sorted from blood, obtained in a trial of the OX40 agonist ivuxolimab. The CDR3 region has the DNA TGTGCCAGCAGCTTAATCCCGGGACAGGGGATATACGAGCAGTACTTC. It yields the protein CASSLIPGQGIYEQYF.